This TCR beta chain was found in a study of blood T cell repertoires in COVID-19. About the study: Sites in the United States, Italy and Spain provided acute and convalescent COVID-19 samples. Sample material is recorded as cDNA or gDNA derived from T cells, B-cell-depleted T cells, or PBMCs.

Per the authors' pipeline: Reference gene primers were amplified, and this amplification served to estimate nucleated cell counts. Only in-frame clones appear in the TCRdb table, and some are missing; sequencing was by immunoSEQ multiplex PCR. Clone size and the V and J calls come from that table; the DNA yielded D and trimming. The sample has approximately 66,000 clones; about 86% are singletons. The CDR3 loop spans 14 amino acids. From germline, CDR1 is MNHNS and CDR2 SASEGT. V trimming: 8 bases; J trimming: 6 bases; junction bases outside the gene matches: 5. Material: peripheral blood. This rearrangement joins TRBV6-1 to TRBJ2-1, with TRBD2 matching over 12 bases. The TCR sequence derives from a man aged 45-65 years with active COVID-19. The CDR3 bases are TGTGCCAGCGGATCTAGCGGGGGGGCCAATGAGCAGTTCTTC. This encodes CASGSSGGANEQFF.